A single sample is the source of the 25 T cell receptor beta chains below, sequenced in a study of tissue T cells after allogeneic stem cell transplantation. Assay: immunoSEQ multiplex PCR; the TCRdb copy retains only in-frame clones and omits some. The sample yields roughly 8,700 clones, around 43% seen once. Regarding time point: mouse harvest day 7 after allogeneic transplant. Tail vein injection delivered 10^7 T-cell-depleted bone marrow cells and 10^6 splenic CD5+ T cells. The material sequenced was gut tissue. These receptors came from a female BALB/c mouse given C57BL/6 T cells with graft-versus-host disease after an allogeneic hematopoietic cell transplant.

This clone was seen more than once but under ten times. Gene names denote mouse genes. Coverage ceases 1 residue before the CDR3 finishes, and the germline J gene fills in the end. J is TRBJ1-1 and V is TRBV16, with D possibly being TRBD1 (6 bases). The V and J ends lost 6 bases and 1 base respectively, with 9 bases between them. The CDR3 length is 13 residues. Germline values: CDR1 SGHSA, CDR2 FRNQAP. The DNA read from the CDR3 is TGTGCAAGCAGGGAAGGGGGGAACACAGAAGTCTTC. It translates to CASREGGNTEVF. In full, the CDR3 reads CASREGGNTEVFF.

About this clone: Each gene name is a mouse one. Read coverage stops 1 residue before the CDR3 terminus; the germline J gene supplies the remainder. The V and J genes are TRBV26 and TRBJ2-5, with TRBD2 matching over 10 bases. The trim removed 3 bases at V and 4 bases at J, leaving 1 base unmatched. The CDR3 loop spans 14 amino acids. Germline CDR1 is KGHPV and CDR2 is FQNQEV (reference sequence). The CDR3 protein is CASSLGLGEDTQYF. CDR3 DNA, as far as it was read: TGTGCCAGCAGTCTAGGACTGGGGGAAGACACCCAGTAC.

Comment on this clone: Gene labels here are mouse ones. The DNA ends 1 residue before the CDR3 does, and the rest of the CDR3 is filled in from the germline J gene. This chain uses TRBV12-1 with TRBJ1-1, with a tentative D call TRBD1 (5 bases). Germline V gene lookup returns CDR1 SGHSN and CDR2 HYEKVE. V lost 0 bases to trimming and J lost 3 bases, with 7 bases between them. The CDR3 consists of 13 residues. Here the CDR3 reads CASSLQGYTEVFF. CDR3 bases read: TGTGCCAGCTCTCTCCAGGGATACACAGAAGTCTTC.

Concerning this clone: Gene names refer to mouse genes. The CDR3 end is not reached by the read, which stops 1 residue before it; the germline J gene fills it in. The chain joins TRBV16 to TRBJ2-1; 9 bases match TRBD2. Trimming removed 0 bases from V and 4 bases from J; junction bases left unmatched: 1. The germline V gene encodes CDR1 SGHSA and CDR2 FRNQAP. The CDR3 is 15 amino acids. The covered CDR3 bases are TGTGCAAGCAGCTTAGAACTGGGGGGTTATGCTGAGCAGTTC. It translates to CASSLELGGYAEQF. The complete CDR3 reads CASSLELGGYAEQFF.

This clone was observed a handful of times. Gene labels here are mouse ones. The read halts 1 residue ahead of the CDR3 end, with the missing end drawn from the germline J gene. The gene calls are TRBV3 and TRBJ2-1; 7 nucleotides match TRBD2. This CDR3 contains 15 residues. Germline CDR1 reads SNHLY; CDR2 reads FYNGKV (reference sequence). Trimming removed 4 bases from V and 0 bases from J; junction bases left unmatched: 3. The sequenced part of the CDR3 DNA is TGTGCCAGCAGCTCCTGGGGGAATAACTATGCTGAGCAGTTC. As protein: CASSSWGNNYAEQF. The CDR3 in its entirety is CASSSWGNNYAEQFF.

Details on this clone: Germline and genes here are mouse. The sequenced CDR3 bases are TGTGCCAGCAGTCCGACAGATGCAAACTCCGACTACACC. Translated: CASSPTDANSDYT. From start to end, the CDR3 is CASSPTDANSDYTF. V and J are TRBV26 and TRBJ1-2, with D possibly TRBD1 on 5 matching bases. The CDR3 is cut off 1 residue early in the read; its end comes from the germline J gene. The V gene's germline CDR1 is KGHPV and CDR2 FQNQEV (reference sequence). The CDR3 runs 14 residues. V lost 4 bases, J lost 0 bases, and 9 bases lay in between.

This clone occurred a few times. The genes and germline here are from mouse. The CDR3 spells CTCSADDGGTYEQYF. Incomplete CDR3 DNA: TGCACCTGCAGTGCAGATGATGGGGGGACTTATGAACAGTAC. The V and J genes are TRBV1 and TRBJ2-7; TRBD2 matches at 7 bases. Sequencing ends 1 residue short of the CDR3 end; the germline J gene provides the rest. Germline lookup yields CDR1 NSQYPW and CDR2 LRSPGD (reference sequence). The CDR3 is 15 amino acids. J lost 4 bases, V lost 0 bases, and 6 bases had no gene match.

Concerning this clone: Mouse gene names and germline throughout. From the germline J gene comes the end of the CDR3, since the read stops 1 residue before it. The chain joins TRBV12-1 to TRBJ2-1; 7 nucleotides align to TRBD2. This CDR3 comprises 13 residues. Germline V gene data show CDR1 as SGHSN and CDR2 as HYEKVE. Trimming cost V 4 bases and J 1 base; bases outside gene matches: 0. The CDR3 DNA, read in part, is TGTGCCAGCTCCTGGGGGAACTATGCTGAGCAGTTC. It codes for CASSWGNYAEQF. The whole CDR3 is CASSWGNYAEQFF.

The table lists this clone with a few counts. Each gene name is a mouse one. The CDR3 end falls 1 residue outside the read, so it is completed with the germline J gene. The J gene is TRBJ2-2, the V gene TRBV26, with D tentatively TRBD1 (5 bases). The germline CDR1 and CDR2 sequences are KGHPV and FQNQEV (reference sequence). This CDR3 spans 15 amino acids. Between the trimmed V and J ends, which lost 0 bases and 0 bases, there was a span of 5 bases. The sequenced part of the CDR3 DNA is TGTGCCAGCAGTCTGTCAGGGGCAAACACCGGGCAGCTCTAC. Its protein is CASSLSGANTGQLY. The full-length CDR3 reads as CASSLSGANTGQLYF.

Within the sample, this clone is medium-sized. Gene names and germline match the mouse. Read coverage stops 1 residue before the CDR3 terminus; the germline J gene supplies the remainder. This chain uses TRBV1 with TRBJ2-4; the match to TRBD2 covers 10 bases. From germline, CDR1 is NSQYPW and CDR2 LRSPGD (reference sequence). This CDR3 is built from 15 residues. Trimming at V came to 7 bases and at J to 0 bases, leaving 4 bases not matched to a gene. CDR3 DNA (partial): TGCACCTGCATGGGACTGGGGCATAGTCAAAACACCTTGTAC. Translation gives CTCMGLGHSQNTLY. The whole CDR3 reads CTCMGLGHSQNTLYF.

About this clone: These gene names are mouse names. The CDR3 is cut off 1 residue early in the read; its end comes from the germline J gene. This chain uses TRBV26 with TRBJ1-3, with 9 bases identical to TRBD1. In germline, CDR1 is KGHPV, CDR2 FQNQEV (reference sequence). The CDR3 runs to 16 residues. With 2 bases clipped from V and 0 bases from J, the junction kept 2 bases outside the gene matches. CDR3: CASSLGTGYSGNTLYF. The part of the CDR3 DNA that was read is TGTGCCAGCAGTCTGGGGACAGGGTATTCTGGAAATACGCTCTAT.

This clone appeared a few times. Genes and germline come from the mouse. With the read ending 1 residue before the CDR3 end, the germline J gene is used to fill in that end. The chain joins TRBV20 to TRBJ2-4; tentative D call: TRBD1 (6 bases). The CDR3 spans 13 residues. CDR1 is GFQATS, CDR2 STVNSAI, per germline. Trimming removed 5 bases from V and 0 bases from J, with 9 bases in between. The covered CDR3 bases are TGTGGTGCTGGGACAACTAGTCAAAACACCTTGTAC. It is translated as CGAGTTSQNTLY. The CDR3 as a whole reads CGAGTTSQNTLYF.

Only a few counts were recorded for this clone. Gene names denote mouse genes. From the germline J gene comes the end of the CDR3, since the read stops 1 residue before it. The chain recombines TRBV26 with TRBJ2-7; 7 positions agree with TRBD1. CDR1 and CDR2 from the germline V gene are KGHPV and FQNQEV (reference sequence). The J segment lost 3 bases and the V segment lost 6 bases, leaving 8 bases of the junction unmatched. The CDR3 has 14 amino acids. CDR3 residues: CASRPGQAFYEQYF. The DNA read from the CDR3 is TGTGCCAGCAGACCCGGACAGGCCTTCTATGAACAGTAC.

A word on this clone: Each gene name is a mouse one. The part of the CDR3 DNA that was read is TGTGCCAGCAGTATCGGCAGGTATGAACAGTAC. Its translation: CASSIGRYEQY. The whole CDR3 sequence is CASSIGRYEQYF. This chain uses TRBV19 with TRBJ2-7; D remains unclear. The read stops 1 residue short of the end of the CDR3; the missing end is completed from the germline J gene. CDR3 length: 12 amino acids. Trimming removed 2 bases from V and 4 bases from J, with 7 bases in between. From germline, CDR1 is FNHDT and CDR2 SITEND (reference sequence). The full variable domain, completed using reference TRBV19 and TRBJ2-7, is GGIITQTPKFLIGQEGQKLTLKCQQNFNHDTMYWYRQDSGKGLRLIYYSITENDLQKGDLSEGYDASREKKSSFSLTVTSAQKNEMAVFLCASSIGRYEQYFGPGTRLTVL.

This clone was picked up a small number of times. Any gene name here is a mouse gene name. Sequencing ends 1 residue short of the CDR3 end; the germline J gene provides the rest. This chain links TRBV2 with TRBJ2-7; 12 nucleotides match TRBD1. The CDR3 is 15 residues long. Per the germline V gene, CDR1 is LGHNA and CDR2 is YSYQKL. V lost 3 bases to trimming and J lost 5 bases; unmatched junction nucleotides: 5. The CDR3 DNA, read in part, is TGTGCCAGCAGCCAGGGGACAGGGGGCAGGAATGAACAGTAC. As protein: CASSQGTGGRNEQY. The complete CDR3 reads CASSQGTGGRNEQYF.

Comments on this clone: Gene names are mouse gene names. Read sequence stops 1 residue before the CDR3 end, and the germline J gene provides the missing end. The chain carries TRBV26 and TRBJ1-1; D possibly corresponds to TRBD1 (6 bases). The germline CDR1 and CDR2 sequences are KGHPV and FQNQEV (reference sequence). The CDR3 totals 12 residues. V shed 6 bases and J shed 3 bases, with 8 bases lying between them. This CDR3 is CASSNRDTEVFF. The sequenced CDR3 bases are TGTGCCAGCAGCAACAGGGACACAGAAGTCTTC.

This clone was detected only a few times. The gene names here belong to mouse. The read finishes 1 residue shy of the CDR3 end, and the germline J gene is used to complete it. V is TRBV29 and J is TRBJ2-1; TRBD2 matches at 7 bases. Per the germline V gene, CDR1 is MSHET and CDR2 is SYDVDS. The CDR3 runs to 14 residues. Losses at the gene ends were 2 bases for V and 4 bases for J; bases not matched to a gene: 2. The covered CDR3 bases are TGTGCTAGCAGTTTAGGGGGGGGGTATGCTGAGCAGTTC. It codes for CASSLGGGYAEQF. The whole CDR3 is CASSLGGGYAEQFF. Complete variable domain (other parts from reference TRBV29 and TRBJ2-1): DMKVTQMPRYLIKRMGENVLLECGQDMSHETMYWYRQDPGLGLQLIYISYDVDSNSEGDIPKGYRVSRKKREHFSLILDSAKTNQTSVYFCASSLGGGYAEQFFGPGTRLTVL.

Remarks on this clone: Genes here carry mouse names. The read gets to within 1 residue of the CDR3 end, and the germline J gene fills in the rest. The V call is TRBV15, the J call TRBJ1-1; D is unclear. With 5 bases removed from V and 1 base from J, the gap between germline ends came to 8 bases. The V gene's germline CDR1 is SGHND and CDR2 FRSKSL. CDR3 length equals 13 residues. Partial CDR3 DNA: TGTGCCAGCAGTCGAGACATAAACACAGAAGTCTTC. The encoded protein is CASSRDINTEVF. The full CDR3 protein is CASSRDINTEVFF.

For this clone: Here the gene names and germline are mouse. The missing CDR3 end, 1 residue past where the read stops, is filled in from the germline J gene. V usage is TRBV5 and J usage is TRBJ1-6; weak D call: TRBD1 (6 bases). TRBJ1-6 falls under the ORF class, with uncertain function. In germline, CDR1 is LGHNA, CDR2 YNLKQL (reference sequence). The CDR3 runs 13 residues. V was shortened by 0 bases and J by 10 bases, with 7 bases between the two germline ends. CDR3 DNA (partial): TGTGCCAGCAGCCAAGACAGGGGATCGCCCCTCTAC. Its protein is CASSQDRGSPLY. In full, the CDR3 reads CASSQDRGSPLYF.

A note on this clone: The gene names given are mouse names. The read ends 1 residue before the CDR3 terminus; that terminus is restored from the germline J gene. This chain uses TRBV26 with TRBJ2-1; D could derive from TRBD1 or TRBD2 (5 bases each). The ends were cut back, 0 bases at V and 5 bases at J, with 11 bases in the middle. Germline CDR1 and CDR2: KGHPV and FQNQEV (reference sequence). This CDR3 region has 15 residues. Incomplete CDR3 DNA: TGTGCCAGCAGTCTGTCGAGGGGCGCGAATGCTGAGCAGTTC. This encodes CASSLSRGANAEQF. The entire CDR3 sequence reads CASSLSRGANAEQFF.

A note on this clone: Gene names are mouse gene names. The read stops 1 residue short of the end of the CDR3; the missing end is completed from the germline J gene. This sequence joins TRBV23 and TRBJ2-1; TRBD1 is the table's D call, not checked against the DNA. Looked up from germline, CDR1 is KGHTA and CDR2 is FQNQQP. The length of the CDR3 is 14 residues. Here the CDR3 reads CSSSQWDSYAEQFF. The sequenced CDR3 bases are TGCTCCAGCAGTCAATGGGACAGCTATGCTGAGCAGTTC.

Concerning this clone: The listed genes are named as in mouse. The read finishes 1 residue shy of the CDR3 end, and the germline J gene is used to complete it. This chain uses TRBV26 with TRBJ2-4; D unclear. Deletions cut 6 bases from V and 0 bases from J, with 10 bases between. CDR1 and CDR2 (germline): KGHPV, FQNQEV (reference sequence). This CDR3 has 14 amino acids. The CDR3 region is CASSYTTSQNTLYF. Partial CDR3 DNA: TGTGCCAGCAGCTATACAACTAGTCAAAACACCTTGTAC.

In the case of this clone: Mouse gene names apply. The missing CDR3 end, 1 residue past where the read stops, is filled in from the germline J gene. The rearrangement joins TRBV15 to TRBJ2-7, with 8 bases aligning to TRBD2. Germline lookup yields CDR1 SGHND and CDR2 FRSKSL. The CDR3 is 13 residues long. The ends lost 5 bases at V and 4 bases at J; junction bases unmatched: 4. CDR3 sequence: CASSRTGPYEQYF. The CDR3 DNA, read in part, is TGTGCCAGCAGTCGGACTGGGCCGTATGAACAGTAC.

As to this clone: Gene names follow the mouse nomenclature. The read ends 1 residue before the CDR3 terminus; that terminus is restored from the germline J gene. This chain joins TRBV23 and TRBJ2-4; the listed D gene, TRBD1, was not tested against the DNA. CDR3 length: 14 amino acids. The germline gives CDR1 KGHTA, CDR2 FQNQQP. CDR3 bases read: TGCTCCAGCAGTCAACCGGACAGGGGTGACACCTTGTAC. This encodes CSSSQPDRGDTLY. In full, the CDR3 reads CSSSQPDRGDTLYF.

About this clone: These gene names are mouse names. The read terminates 1 residue ahead of where the CDR3 ends, so the germline J gene completes it. The chain recombines TRBV13-1 with TRBJ2-1; TRBD1 agrees at 9 bases. The CDR3 extends over 15 amino acids. After removal of 7 bases from V and 2 bases from J, the junction contained 7 bases not matched to a gene. Germline V gene data show CDR1 as NSHNY and CDR2 as SYGAGN. CDR3 DNA, as far as it was read: TGTGCCAGCGGTGGGACAGGGAGGGACTATGCTGAGCAGTTC. Protein product: CASGGTGRDYAEQF. From start to end, the CDR3 is CASGGTGRDYAEQFF.